The 24 T cell receptor beta chains in this list originate from one sample, sequenced in a study of blood T cell repertoires in COVID-19. Produced via immunoSEQ multiplex PCR; TCRdb's table is partial and in-frame only. Among around 300,000 clones listed, roughly 86% were seen once. The sequenced sample was PBMCs or T cells enriched from blood (not recorded which). The source is a woman in her twenties or thirties who had recovered from COVID-19.

The chain uses TRBV5-5 and TRBJ1-1, with 8 nucleotides matching TRBD1. After removal of 3 bases from V and 0 bases from J, the junction contained 13 bases not matched to a gene. Per germline, CDR1 SGHKS and CDR2 YYEKEE (reference sequence). CDR3 length: 18 amino acids. The CDR3: CASSSNWPGGLMNTEAFF. The CDR3 DNA sequence: TGTGCCAGCAGCTCGAACTGGCCAGGGGGCCTTATGAACACTGAAGCTTTCTTT.

This clone was counted once. The V and J genes are TRBV7-9 and TRBJ2-1; TRBD1 agrees at 10 bases. The V and J ends lost 6 bases and 4 bases, in that order; junction bases with no gene match: 6. The CDR3 is 15 residues long. Germline CDR1 SEHNR, CDR2 FQNEAQ (reference sequence). The CDR3 region has the DNA TGTGCCAGCAGTTCTCCGGGACAGGGGTACAATGAGCAGTTCTTC. Residues: CASSSPGQGYNEQFF.

J is TRBJ2-7 and V is TRBV5-4, with unresolved D. Germline loops: CDR1 SGHNT, CDR2 YYREEE (reference sequence). The V gene lost 4 bases and the J gene lost 0 bases, with 11 bases spanning the gap. The CDR3 length is 14 residues. The CDR3 protein is CASSEVLNSYEQYF. CDR3 in DNA: TGTGCCAGCAGCGAAGTCCTAAACTCCTACGAGCAGTACTTC. The whole variable domain, filled in from reference TRBV5-4 and TRBJ2-7, reads ETGVTQSPTHLIKTRGQQVTLRCSSQSGHNTVSWYQQALGQGPQFIFQYYREEENGRGNFPPRFSGLQFPNYSSELNVNALELDDSALYLCASSEVLNSYEQYFGPGTRLTVT.

The chain recombines TRBV10-3 with TRBJ1-4; 12 nucleotides agree with TRBD1. The CDR3 consists of 16 residues. The germline CDR1 and CDR2 sequences are ENHRY and SYGVKD. With V trimmed by 6 bases and J by 5 bases, 7 bases remained unmatched. Here the CDR3 reads CAISNPGTGGNEKLFF. DNA of the CDR3: TGTGCCATCAGCAACCCCGGGACAGGGGGCAATGAAAAACTGTTTTTT.

The sample holds a few counts of this clone. This sequence joins TRBV5-4 and TRBJ2-7; 7 nucleotides agree with TRBD1. Trimming took 0 bases from V and 1 from J; bases not matched to a gene: 7. Germline assignment: CDR1 SGHNT and CDR2 YYREEE (reference sequence). This CDR3 region has 16 residues. As DNA, the CDR3 is TGTGCCAGCAGCTTGGTTGAGACAGGGTCGTCCTACGAGCAGTACTTC. Its translation: CASSLVETGSSYEQYF.

The rearrangement links TRBV5-8 to TRBJ2-1, with D possibly TRBD2 on 6 matching bases. Germline V lookup: CDR1 SGHTS, CDR2 YDEGEE. V dropped 3 bases and J dropped 8 bases, with 21 bases sitting between them. This CDR3 spans 16 amino acids. The CDR3 reads CASSSGSRGWRDEQFF. As DNA, the CDR3 is TGTGCCAGCAGCTCCGGGAGCCGGGGTTGGCGGGATGAGCAGTTCTTC.

The chain combines TRBV27 with TRBJ2-7; 10 positions agree with TRBD1. Germline CDR1 MNHEY, CDR2 SMNVEV (reference sequence). The junction had 4 bases not matched to a gene; V was cut back by 5 bases and J by 3 bases. This CDR3 contains 14 residues. CDR3 residues: CASSQWDRGYEQYF. CDR3 bases: TGTGCCAGCAGTCAGTGGGACAGGGGCTACGAGCAGTACTTC.

J is TRBJ2-3 and V is TRBV9; TRBD1 might be the D (6 bases). CDR1 and CDR2 (germline): SGDLS, YYNGEE. V shed 7 bases and J shed 3 bases, with 12 bases lying between them. The CDR3 runs to 13 residues. CDR3 in DNA: TGTGCCAGCCAGGGGAGAGGAACAGATACGCAGTATTTT. Protein: CASQGRGTDTQYF.

V is TRBV5-4 and J is TRBJ2-2, with a tentative D call TRBD1 (7 bases). This CDR3 is 14 amino acids long. From germline, CDR1 is SGHNT and CDR2 YYREEE (reference sequence). V was shortened by 5 bases and J by 8 bases, with 16 bases between the two germline ends. Written as DNA, the CDR3 is TGTGCCAGCAGAAGCAGGGGGGACTCAGGGGAGCTGTTTTTT. Encoded protein: CASRSRGDSGELFF. Full variable domain (outside the CDR3, taken from reference TRBV5-4 and TRBJ2-2): ETGVTQSPTHLIKTRGQQVTLRCSSQSGHNTVSWYQQALGQGPQFIFQYYREEENGRGNFPPRFSGLQFPNYSSELNVNALELDDSALYLCASRSRGDSGELFFGEGSRLTVL.

The chain joins TRBV6-6 to TRBJ2-1; a weak D match, TRBD1 (5 bases). The CDR3 extends over 13 amino acids. Trimming cost V 2 bases and J 7 bases, with 9 bases left between them. CDR1 and CDR2 from the germline V gene are MNHNY and SVGAGI (reference sequence). CDR3 DNA sequence: TGTGCCAGCAGTTACCCGACAGTTAATGAGCAGTTCTTC. Protein: CASSYPTVNEQFF.

V gene TRBV9 combines with J gene TRBJ1-2, with TRBD1 as a possible D gene (5 bases). In germline, CDR1 is SGDLS, CDR2 YYNGEE. CDR3 length equals 15 residues. V lost 6 bases to trimming and J lost 4 bases, with 19 bases between them. The CDR3 loop reads CASNTGTAAVYGYTF. For the CDR3, the DNA is TGTGCCAGCAACACCGGGACTGCCGCTGTCTATGGCTACACCTTC.

This chain connects TRBV6-2 or TRBV6-3 to TRBJ2-3; the match to TRBD1 covers 7 bases. V shed 5 bases, J shed 6 bases, and the junction held 5 bases outside the gene matches. Germline CDR1 is MNHEY and CDR2 is SVGEGT. CDR3 size: 13 residues. The CDR3, as DNA: TGTGCCAGCAGTGACAGGGTATCGGATACGCAGTATTTT. Residues: CASSDRVSDTQYF.

This clone was observed once. This chain links TRBV6-5 with TRBJ1-4, with D uncertain. The CDR3 covers 13 residues. V lost 7 bases, J lost 10 bases, and 16 bases lay in between. Germline V CDR1 and CDR2: MNHEY, SVGAGI. The CDR3 nucleotides read TGTGCCAGCACAAAAGTAACGGAGGGAAAACTGTTTTTT. This encodes CASTKVTEGKLFF.

The chain carries TRBV2 and TRBJ1-2, with D perhaps matching TRBD1 (6 bases). Germline CDR1 and CDR2: SNHLY and FYNNEI. The CDR3 spans 13 residues. The V gene lost 6 bases and the J gene lost 2 bases, with 10 bases spanning the gap. The CDR3 region has the DNA TGTGCCAGCAGGATCGGACAGAACTATGGCTACACCTTC. Its translation is CASRIGQNYGYTF.

This clone has only one observation. This sequence joins TRBV27 and TRBJ2-3, with D perhaps TRBD2 (7 bases). Germline lookup yields CDR1 MNHEY and CDR2 SMNVEV (reference sequence). The CDR3 consists of 19 residues. Trimming shortened V by 0 bases and J by 3 bases, and 22 bases separated the two germline ends. DNA for the CDR3: TGTGCCAGCAGTTTATCCGCTATATTGGGGGGGGGCAGGACAGATACGCAGTATTTT. Translated: CASSLSAILGGGRTDTQYF.

V and J are TRBV5-4 and TRBJ1-6; no clear D gene. The V end was cut by 2 bases, the J end by 6 bases, with 9 bases between. Germline values: CDR1 SGHNT, CDR2 YYREEE (reference sequence). The CDR3 runs to 14 residues. In nucleotides, the CDR3 is TGTGCCAGCAGCTTTGCGGCAGTTAATTCACCCCTCCACTTT. It specifies CASSFAAVNSPLHF.

In its sample, this clone was seen once. The chain recombines TRBV9 with TRBJ2-1, with 7 positions matching TRBD2. CDR3 length: 15 residues. V gave up 4 bases and J gave up 2 bases; unmatched junction bases: 6. Germline loops: CDR1 SGDLS, CDR2 YYNGEE. The CDR3 bases are TGTGCCAGCAGCCCCGGGGCGGGGGCCTACAATGAGCAGTTCTTC. Translated, it gives CASSPGAGAYNEQFF.

This chain joins TRBV4-1 and TRBJ1-1; 9 bases are shared with TRBD1. Germline V lookup: CDR1 MGHRA, CDR2 YSYEKL. Trimming at V came to 0 bases and at J to 4 bases, leaving 12 bases not matched to a gene. CDR3 length equals 18 residues. In nucleotides, the CDR3 is TGCGCCAGCAGCCAAGAAGCTGGGACAGGGTGGAGATTCACTGAAGCTTTCTTT. This gives the protein CASSQEAGTGWRFTEAFF.

The chain recombines TRBV18 with TRBJ2-5; 7 positions match TRBD1. CDR1 KGHSH and CDR2 LQKENI come from the germline V gene. Unmatched junction bases numbered 13, after V lost 4 bases and J lost 5 bases. The length of the CDR3 is 16 residues. The CDR3 sequence: CASSLLQGDSTETQYF. As DNA, the CDR3 is TGTGCCAGCTCACTACTTCAGGGGGATAGTACCGAGACCCAGTACTTC.

This rearrangement joins TRBV27 to TRBJ1-4; 7 bases line up with TRBD1. Germline V gene lookup returns CDR1 MNHEY and CDR2 SMNVEV (reference sequence). The CDR3 loop spans 15 amino acids. With 4 bases clipped from V and 6 bases from J, the junction kept 8 bases outside the gene matches. The CDR3 DNA follows: TGTGCCAGCAGTTATTCCTCGACAGGGCATGAAAAACTGTTTTTT. Translating it yields CASSYSSTGHEKLFF.

The chain links TRBV5-1 to TRBJ1-4, with 8 bases lining up with TRBD1. J was trimmed by 8 bases and V by 0 bases; bases with no gene match: 3. The CDR3 extends over 14 amino acids. CDR1 is SGHRS and CDR2 is YFSETQ in the germline V gene. The CDR3 nucleotides are TGCGCCAGCAGCTTGGGACAGGGGAAAGAAAAACTGTTTTTT. Translating gives CASSLGQGKEKLFF.

The rearrangement joins TRBV3-1 (or the pseudogene TRBV3-2) to TRBJ2-3; tentative D call: TRBD2 (6 bases). Trimming removed 1 base at V and 6 bases at J, with 20 bases between. CDR1 LGHDT and CDR2 YNNKEL come from the germline V gene (reference sequence). The CDR3 sequence is 17 residues long. This CDR3 is CASSQGPTGLPVDTQYF. Written as DNA, the CDR3 is TGTGCCAGCAGCCAAGGTCCCACGGGACTTCCCGTGGATACGCAGTATTTT.

This chain uses TRBV5-1 with TRBJ2-1, with 10 bases identical to TRBD2. J was trimmed by 4 bases and V by 0 bases; bases with no gene match: 4. Germline assignment: CDR1 SGHRS and CDR2 YFSETQ. CDR3 length: 16 amino acids. CDR3 in DNA: TGCGCCAGCAGCTTGGCACCGGGACTAGCGTACAATGAGCAGTTCTTC. Amino acid sequence: CASSLAPGLAYNEQFF.

The gene calls are TRBV4-1 and TRBJ1-5; the D gene is possibly TRBD1 (5 bases). The germline V gene encodes CDR1 MGHRA and CDR2 YSYEKL. The V end was cut by 0 bases, the J end by 8 bases, with 14 bases between. CDR3 size: 15 residues. The CDR3 loop reads CASSQDKSGLKPQHF. In nucleotides, the CDR3 is TGCGCCAGCAGCCAAGATAAGTCAGGGTTGAAGCCCCAGCATTTT.